This is a list of T cell receptor beta chains from one sample in a study of shared clonotypes between healthy human individuals. Profiling relied on immunoSEQ multiplex PCR, and the TCRdb table lists in-frame clones only, not all of them. Of 550,000 to 800,000 clones detected, about 92% appear once; the ten largest clones hold 34%. Sequenced material: memory CD8+ T cells from PBMCs. These TCRs come from a man aged 18-30 years in good health. Some clones in this sample may be carry-over from other donors' samples. Both conserved end residues are part of each CDR3. Fields, in order: D gene, clone size, V gene, J gene, CDR3 DNA, CDR3 protein. A D gene is named only where the DNA matches it firmly. Clone sizes are given selectively: once, few, many, or a class where the clone is expanded.

>NA|NA|TRBV27|TRBJ2-7
TGTGCCAGCAGTTTATCGCTGCGGGTCTCCTACGAGCAGTACTTC
CASSLSLRVSYEQYF
>NA|once|TRBV9|TRBJ2-7
TGTGCCAGCAGCGAACTACAGGAATTGGGCGAGCAGTACTTC
CASSELQELGEQYF
>NA|NA|TRBV27|TRBJ2-7
TGTGCCAGCCGATTGAATGGGGGTTGGGGAAGCTACGAGCAGTACTTC
CASRLNGGWGSYEQYF
>TRBD2|NA|TRBV27|TRBJ2-3
TGTGCCAGCAGTCCGCTACTAGCGCTTAGCACAGATACGCAGTATTTT
CASSPLLALSTDTQYF
>TRBD1|NA|TRBV4-2|TRBJ2-3
TGTGCCAGCAGTCCCGACAGGGAAAATACGCAGTATTTT
CASSPDRENTQYF
>TRBD1|NA|TRBV27|TRBJ2-7
TGTGCCAGCAGTGTACAGGGGGGTATTGTATCCTACGAGCAGTACTTC
CASSVQGGIVSYEQYF
>NA|NA|TRBV7-2|TRBJ2-7
TGTGCCAGCAGCTTATGGTTTGCGTCAAGGGAGCAGTACTTC
CASSLWFASREQYF
>NA|NA|TRBV27|TRBJ2-7
TGTGCCAGCAGTATAACCCCGGACTTCCAGCAGTACTTC
CASSITPDFQQYF
>TRBD1|NA|TRBV14|TRBJ2-7
TGTGCCAGCAGTCCCGACAGGGGCACCTACGAGCAGTACTTC
CASSPDRGTYEQYF
>NA|NA|TRBV28|TRBJ1-2
TGTGCCAGCAGTCCGCAGGGCTTCTATGGCTACACCTTC
CASSPQGFYGYTF
>TRBD1|NA|TRBV29-1|TRBJ1-2
TGCAGCGTTCTATTAAAGGGGGCCGGCTATGGCTACACCTTC
CSVLLKGAGYGYTF
>NA|few|TRBV7-9|TRBJ2-7
TGTGCCAGCAGAGGTGGGGGGGCTAACGAGCAGTACTTC
CASRGGGANEQYF
>TRBD1|NA|TRBV6-5|TRBJ2-7
TGTGCCAGCAGTCGGACAGGGGGCAGGGAGCAGTACTTC
CASSRTGGREQYF
>TRBD1|NA|TRBV5-6|TRBJ2-1
TGTGCCAGCACCAACCGAGACAGGGGCTACAATGAGCAGTTCTTC
CASTNRDRGYNEQFF
>NA|NA|TRBV7-9|TRBJ2-1
TGTGCCAGCAGCTCAGGGGTGGGGGAGCAGTTCTTC
CASSSGVGEQFF
>NA|NA|TRBV27|TRBJ1-5
TGTGCCAGCAGTTTATGGGCCAATCAGCCCCAGCATTTT
CASSLWANQPQHF